This paragraph reports one TCR beta chain. Its antigen remains undetermined. It has no much larger one-base neighbor in the sample; base qualities were not kept. The method behind the library was 5' RACE. TCRdb lists the instrument as Illumina HiSeq 2000. A universal primer binding site was introduced by template switching, and a unique molecular identifier was present in the final cDNA, enabling accurate counting of TCR cDNA molecules. Specific primers in the conserved constant-segment region were used to synthesize first-strand cDNA for the TCR alpha and beta chains. To control for contamination, every cDNA library was double barcoded, receiving both a SMART-Mk sample barcode and Illumina barcodes. TruSeq adapter sequences, together with Illumina sample barcodes, were added in two successive PCR steps. TCR alpha and beta cDNA libraries were sequenced on the Illumina HiSeq platform with custom primers. The original methods were these. Unique molecular identifiers were extracted from raw reads with MiGEC, and CDR3 positions were determined with MiXCR. Recombination models were inferred per individual with the repgenHMM and IGoR tools using an EM algorithm. Shared clonotypes were analyzed with the tcR package in R, and sharing was normalized by the product of cloneset sizes. Out-of-frame nonproductive sequences were analyzed to study raw recombination free of thymic and clonal selection effects. TCRdb reprocessing: public reads trimmed at Q25 with fastp, clones called with MiXCR, in-frame beta chains kept. Each entry is one CDR3 protein sequence, shown with its most common DNA and genes. TCRdb, rather than the study authors, made the V and J calls. In this sample the table shows some 440,000 distinct CDR3 sequences, more than 20% of which occur a single time. Of the sample, about 2.7% is held by the ten largest clones.

At the junction V is shortened by 6 bases and J by 0 bases; bases outside the gene matches: 3. The CDR3 spans 15 residues, from the cysteine through the phenylalanine. CDR3 DNA is the only sequence kept; it has 45 bases, read in frame from the first base. These data originate in a study of identical twins (dated by TCRdb to 2016 to 2017). For the study in its entirety: TCR alpha and beta repertoires from monozygotic twins, unrelated adults of various ages and cord blood were deep-sequenced to test whether fetal clonotypes persist. Replicate twin experiments were performed at different times using different library preparation protocols to rule out contamination.

All donors were healthy Caucasians. The twin cohort comprised three pairs of female monozygotic twins, all aged about 18 to 29 years. Positive isolation kits from Invitrogen were used to isolate CD4+ and CD8+ T cell populations. The research as a whole found: Out-of-frame TCR alpha sharing in monozygotic twins was systematically underestimated by recombination models, whereas sharing between unrelated individuals was in agreement with the recombination models. Because the same donors could not be followed over many years, the conclusions depended on cross-sectional statistical analysis. Excess twin sharing in beta out-of-frame sequences was weaker because fewer shared sequences lowered the signal-to-noise ratio. Zero-insertion analyses could be partly confounded by invariant T cells such as MAIT and iNKT, although diverse VJ usage argued against such confounding for most clonotypes. Compared with coincidental sharing between unrelated individuals, out-of-frame TCR alpha sequences shared between twins had an excess of sequences with low generation probability. Abundant cord blood beta clonotypes carried fewer insertions; young adult naive repertoires showed a weaker similar trend, while memory repertoires showed none.

The sample was also linked to a second study, of T cells expressing NK-cell markers. As the second publication notes: TCR beta-chain repertoires were profiled in sorted CD3+CD56+NKG2C+, CD3+CD56+NKG2C- and CD3+CD56-NKG2C+ T-cell subsets from several donors. Seven of the eight sequenced donors were HCMV-seropositive and one was HCMV-seronegative. In several experiments an anti-gammadeltaTCR antibody was added to restrict sorting to alphabetaTCR-expressing T cells. In six donors, the dominant CD3+CD56+NKG2C+ clonotypes were among the top 10 CD8+ clonotypes and accounted for about 1.0-7.5% of CD8+ T cells. Those dominant clonotypes were again the most abundant among CD3+CD56-NKG2C+ cells in four donors, at roughly 25-65%. Whether the expanded NKG2C-expressing T cell clones were specific for HCMV antigens remained unclear. The study sequenced eight donors, all healthy volunteers chosen at random: three men and five women. A commercial ELISA kit detecting HCMV-specific IgG in serum was used to determine HCMV serostatus. Reads were demultiplexed and grouped by UMI with MIGEC, and clonotypes were assembled and quantified with MiTCR. To exclude erroneous sequences, any TCR cDNA sequence not supported by at least two reads was discarded. The tcR package was used for downstream repertoire analysis, and clonotypes were matched between fractions using CDR3 nucleotide sequence together with V segment. Antigen specificity was annotated against VDJdb with VDJmatch, allowing one amino acid substitution in CDR3.

This sequence originates from a woman younger than 35 in good health. The chain links TRBV12-3 or TRBV12-4 with TRBJ2-7; 12 bases in the junction line up with TRBD2. Sequencing was done on a sample of CD4+ T cells sorted from blood. The CDR3 reads CASRTSGGSSYEQYF. The DNA sequence reads TGTGCCAGCAGGACTAGCGGGGGCAGCTCCTACGAGCAGTACTTC.